This T cell receptor (beta chain) stems from a study of cytomegalovirus exposure and HLA in healthy donors. PCR primers comprised 60 Vbeta and 13 Jbeta primers. TCRdb's table, derived via immunoSEQ multiplex PCR, lists solely in-frame clones and lacks some. The sample lists about 150,000 clones; less than 85% were seen once. V dropped 4 bases and J dropped 0 bases, with 12 bases sitting between them. In germline, CDR1 is LGHNA, CDR2 YSLEER. The CDR3 loop spans 15 amino acids. This receptor was taken from a woman aged 45 to 65 in good health and CMV-seropositive. This sequence joins TRBV4-3 and TRBJ1-1; D is unresolved. Specimen: PBMCs. CDR3 loop: CASSPRAVLNTEAFF. CDR3 DNA: TGCGCCAGCAGCCCGCGGGCAGTTTTGAACACTGAAGCTTTCTTT.